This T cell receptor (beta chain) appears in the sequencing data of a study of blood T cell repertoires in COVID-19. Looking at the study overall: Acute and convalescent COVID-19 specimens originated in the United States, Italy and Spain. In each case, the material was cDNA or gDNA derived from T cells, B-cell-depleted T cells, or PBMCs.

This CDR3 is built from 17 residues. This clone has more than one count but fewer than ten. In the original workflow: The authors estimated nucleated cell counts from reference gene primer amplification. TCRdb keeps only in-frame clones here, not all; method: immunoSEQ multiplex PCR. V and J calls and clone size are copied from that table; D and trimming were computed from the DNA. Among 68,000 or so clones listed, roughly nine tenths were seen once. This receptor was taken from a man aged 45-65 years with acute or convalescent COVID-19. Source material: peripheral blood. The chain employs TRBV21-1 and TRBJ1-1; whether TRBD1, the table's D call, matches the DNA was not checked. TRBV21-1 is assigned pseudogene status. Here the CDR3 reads CASSKGRGPGVNTEAFF. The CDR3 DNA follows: TGTGCCAGCAGCAAAGGCAGGGGGCCGGGGGTGAACACTGAAGCTTTCTTT.